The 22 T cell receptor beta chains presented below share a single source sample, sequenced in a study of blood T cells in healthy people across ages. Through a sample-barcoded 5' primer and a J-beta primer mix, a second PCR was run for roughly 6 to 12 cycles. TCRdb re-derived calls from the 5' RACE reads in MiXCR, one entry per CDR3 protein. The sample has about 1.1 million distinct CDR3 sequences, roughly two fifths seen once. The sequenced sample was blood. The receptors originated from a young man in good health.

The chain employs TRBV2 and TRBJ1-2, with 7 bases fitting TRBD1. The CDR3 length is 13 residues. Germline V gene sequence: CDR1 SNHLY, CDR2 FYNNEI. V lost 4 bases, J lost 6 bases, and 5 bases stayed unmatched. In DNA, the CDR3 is TGTGCCAGCAGTGCTGACAGGGTGAATGGCTACACCTTC. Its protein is CASSADRVNGYTF.

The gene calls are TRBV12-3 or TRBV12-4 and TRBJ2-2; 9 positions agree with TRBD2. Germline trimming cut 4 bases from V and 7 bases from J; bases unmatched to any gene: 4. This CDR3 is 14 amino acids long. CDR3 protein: CASSSGLADGELFF. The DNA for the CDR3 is TGTGCCAGCAGTTCGGGACTAGCCGACGGGGAGCTGTTTTTT.

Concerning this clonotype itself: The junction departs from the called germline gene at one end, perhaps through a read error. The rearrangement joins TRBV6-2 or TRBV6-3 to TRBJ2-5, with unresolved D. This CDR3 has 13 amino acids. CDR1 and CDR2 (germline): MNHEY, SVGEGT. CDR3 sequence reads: CASSDSRLETQYF. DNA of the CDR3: TGTGCCAGCAGTGACTCTCGGCTAGAGACCCAGTACTTC.

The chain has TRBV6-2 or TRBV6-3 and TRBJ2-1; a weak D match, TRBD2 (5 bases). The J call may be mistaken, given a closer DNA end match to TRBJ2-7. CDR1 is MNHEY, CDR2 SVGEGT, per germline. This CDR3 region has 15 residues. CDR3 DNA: TGTGCCAGCAGTGACGGACTGAGCTCCTACAATGAGCAGTACTTC. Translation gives CASSDGLSSYNEQYF.

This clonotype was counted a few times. The CDR3 sequence is CASKGAGPQHF. In DNA, the CDR3 is TGCGCCAGCAAAGGGGCAGGGCCGCAGCATTTT. The chain employs TRBV4-1 and TRBJ1-5, with D tentatively TRBD1 (5 bases). Germline CDR1 is MGHRA and CDR2 is YSYEKL. V was shortened by 7 bases and J by 13 bases, with 14 bases between the two germline ends. The CDR3 extends over 11 amino acids.

The DNA of the CDR3 is TGCGCCAGCAGCCAAGAGTCGGTGACCACAGATACGCAGTATTTT. The encoded protein is CASSQESVTTDTQYF. This chain links TRBV4-3 with TRBJ2-3; no reliable D call. Between the trimmed V and J ends, which lost 0 bases and 2 bases, there was a span of 9 bases. The CDR3 totals 15 residues. Germline CDR1 and CDR2: LGHNA and YSLEER.

CDR3 amino acids: CASSRQGNGEKLFF. For the CDR3, the DNA is TGTGCCAGCAGTAGACAGGGGAATGGAGAAAAACTGTTTTTT. The J gene is TRBJ1-4, the V gene TRBV6-6; TRBD1 agrees at 8 bases. CDR3 length: 14 residues. Per germline, CDR1 MNHNY and CDR2 SVGAGI (reference sequence). V lost 5 bases and J lost 8; bases outside the gene matches: 7.

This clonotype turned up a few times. CDR3 in DNA: TGTGCCATCAGTGACACACCCCCGGGAGAAAAACTGTTTTTT. It yields the protein CAISDTPPGEKLFF. J is TRBJ1-4 and V is TRBV10-3, with D hard to call. Trimming shortened V by 3 bases and J by 8 bases, and 13 bases separated the two germline ends. CDR1 is ENHRY, CDR2 SYGVKD, per germline. This CDR3 has 14 residues.

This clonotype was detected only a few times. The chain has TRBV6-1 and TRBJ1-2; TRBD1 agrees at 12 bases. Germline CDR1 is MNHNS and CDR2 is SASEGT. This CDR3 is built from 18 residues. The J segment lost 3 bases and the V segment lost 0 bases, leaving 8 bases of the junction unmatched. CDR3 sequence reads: CASSEAWGQGASYYGYTF. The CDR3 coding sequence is TGTGCCAGCAGTGAAGCTTGGGGACAGGGGGCATCCTACTATGGCTACACCTTC.

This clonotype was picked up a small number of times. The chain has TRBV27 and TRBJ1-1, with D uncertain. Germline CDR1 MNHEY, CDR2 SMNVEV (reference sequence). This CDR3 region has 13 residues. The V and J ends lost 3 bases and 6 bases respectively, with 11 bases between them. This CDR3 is CASSLRSRSEAFF. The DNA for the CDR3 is TGTGCCAGCAGTTTGCGTTCCCGTTCTGAAGCTTTCTTT.

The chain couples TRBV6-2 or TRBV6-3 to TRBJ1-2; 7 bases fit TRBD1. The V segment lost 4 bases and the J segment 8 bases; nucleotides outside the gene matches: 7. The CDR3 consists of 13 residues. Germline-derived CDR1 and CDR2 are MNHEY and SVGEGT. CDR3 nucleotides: TGTGCCAGCAGTTCGGACAGGCCCGCGGGCTACACCTTC. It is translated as CASSSDRPAGYTF.

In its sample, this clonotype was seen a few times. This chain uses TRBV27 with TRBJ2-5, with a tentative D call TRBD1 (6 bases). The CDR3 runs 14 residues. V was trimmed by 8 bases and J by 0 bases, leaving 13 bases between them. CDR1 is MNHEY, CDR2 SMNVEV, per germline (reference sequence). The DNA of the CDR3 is TGTGCCAGCGGACAGACCTCGTACCAAGAGACCCAGTACTTC. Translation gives CASGQTSYQETQYF.

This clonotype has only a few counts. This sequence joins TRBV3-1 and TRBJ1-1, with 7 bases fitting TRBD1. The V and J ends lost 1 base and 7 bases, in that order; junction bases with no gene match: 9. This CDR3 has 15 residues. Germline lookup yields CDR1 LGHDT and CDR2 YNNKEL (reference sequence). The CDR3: CASSQGGRGLSEAFF. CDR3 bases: TGTGCCAGCAGCCAAGGGGGGAGGGGGCTTAGTGAAGCTTTCTTT.

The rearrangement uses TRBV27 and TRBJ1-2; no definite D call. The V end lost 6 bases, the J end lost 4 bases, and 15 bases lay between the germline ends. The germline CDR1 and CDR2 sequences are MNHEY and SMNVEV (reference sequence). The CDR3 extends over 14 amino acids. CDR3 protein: CASSRRAVSYGYTF. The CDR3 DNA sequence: TGTGCCAGCAGCCGGCGGGCCGTAAGCTATGGCTACACCTTC.

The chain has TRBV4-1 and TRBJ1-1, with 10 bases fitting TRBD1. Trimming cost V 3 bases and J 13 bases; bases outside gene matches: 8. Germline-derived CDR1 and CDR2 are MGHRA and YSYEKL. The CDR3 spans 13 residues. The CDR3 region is CASSQLDRGWVFF. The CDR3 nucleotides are TGCGCCAGCAGCCAGTTGGACAGGGGGTGGGTTTTCTTT.

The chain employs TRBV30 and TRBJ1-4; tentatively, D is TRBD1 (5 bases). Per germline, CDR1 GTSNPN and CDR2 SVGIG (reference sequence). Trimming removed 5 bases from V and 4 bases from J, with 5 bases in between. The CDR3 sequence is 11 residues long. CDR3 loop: CAWGGNEKLFF. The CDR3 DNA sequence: TGTGCCTGGGGGGGTAATGAAAAACTGTTTTTT.

This CDR3 reads CATSITGSSAFF. The CDR3 DNA sequence: TGTGCCACCAGCATTACAGGGTCTTCGGCTTTCTTT. This rearrangement joins TRBV15 to TRBJ1-1, with a tentative D call TRBD1 (6 bases). Per germline, CDR1 LNHNV and CDR2 YYDKDF (reference sequence). Trimming took off 4 bases at V and 11 bases at J, with 14 bases between the two ends. This CDR3 has 12 residues.

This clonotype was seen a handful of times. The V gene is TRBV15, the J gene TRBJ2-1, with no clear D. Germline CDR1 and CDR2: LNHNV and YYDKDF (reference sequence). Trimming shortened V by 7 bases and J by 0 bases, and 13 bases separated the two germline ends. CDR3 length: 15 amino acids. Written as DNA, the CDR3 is TGTGCCACCACGGTCCGCCCCCTCTCCTACAATGAGCAGTTCTTC. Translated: CATTVRPLSYNEQFF.

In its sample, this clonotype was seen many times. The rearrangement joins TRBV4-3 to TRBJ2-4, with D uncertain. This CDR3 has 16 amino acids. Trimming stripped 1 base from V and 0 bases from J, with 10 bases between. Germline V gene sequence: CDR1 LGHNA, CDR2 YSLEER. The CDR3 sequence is CASSQGDALAKNIQYF. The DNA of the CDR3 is TGCGCCAGCAGCCAAGGAGACGCTCTAGCCAAAAACATTCAGTACTTC.

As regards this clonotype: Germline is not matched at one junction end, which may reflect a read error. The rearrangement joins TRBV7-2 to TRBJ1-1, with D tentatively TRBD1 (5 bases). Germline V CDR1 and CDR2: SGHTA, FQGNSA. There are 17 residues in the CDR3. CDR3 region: CASSKVGLSRSNTEVFF. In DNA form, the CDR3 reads TGTGCCAGCAGCAAAGTGGGACTGTCCCGATCGAACACTGAAGTTTTCTTT.

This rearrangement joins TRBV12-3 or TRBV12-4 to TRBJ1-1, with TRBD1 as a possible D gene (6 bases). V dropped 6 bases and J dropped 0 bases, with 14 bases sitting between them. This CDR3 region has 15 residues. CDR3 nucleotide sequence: TGTGCCAGCAGCTACGGACAGTTGATGAACACTGAAGCTTTCTTT. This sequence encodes CASSYGQLMNTEAFF.

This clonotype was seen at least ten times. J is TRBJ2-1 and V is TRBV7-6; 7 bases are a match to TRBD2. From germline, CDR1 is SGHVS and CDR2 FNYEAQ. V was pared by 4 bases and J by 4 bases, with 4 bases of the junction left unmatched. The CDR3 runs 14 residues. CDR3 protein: CASSSRGTYNEQFF. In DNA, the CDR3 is TGTGCCAGCAGCTCGCGGGGGACGTACAATGAGCAGTTCTTC.